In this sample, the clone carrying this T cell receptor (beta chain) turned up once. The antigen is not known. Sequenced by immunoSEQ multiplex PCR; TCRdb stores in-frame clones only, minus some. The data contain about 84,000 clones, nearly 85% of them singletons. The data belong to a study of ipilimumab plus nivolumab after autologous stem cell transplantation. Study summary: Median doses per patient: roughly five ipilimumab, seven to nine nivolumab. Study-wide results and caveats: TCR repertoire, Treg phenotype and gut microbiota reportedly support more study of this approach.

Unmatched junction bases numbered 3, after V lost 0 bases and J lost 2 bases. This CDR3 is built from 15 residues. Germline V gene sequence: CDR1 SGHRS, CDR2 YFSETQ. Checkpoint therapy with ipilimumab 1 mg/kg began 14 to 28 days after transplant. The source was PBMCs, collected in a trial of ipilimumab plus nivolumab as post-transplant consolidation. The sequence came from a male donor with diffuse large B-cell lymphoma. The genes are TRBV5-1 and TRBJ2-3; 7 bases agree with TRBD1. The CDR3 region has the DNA TGCGCCAGCAGCTTGGGACAGGGAGTCACAGATACGCAGTATTTT. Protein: CASSLGQGVTDTQYF. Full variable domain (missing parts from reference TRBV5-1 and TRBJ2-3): KAGVTQTPRYLIKTRGQQVTLSCSPISGHRSVSWYQQTPGQGLQFLFEYFSETQRNKGNFPGRFSGRQFSNSRSEMNVSTLELGDSALYLCASSLGQGVTDTQYFGPGTRLTVL.